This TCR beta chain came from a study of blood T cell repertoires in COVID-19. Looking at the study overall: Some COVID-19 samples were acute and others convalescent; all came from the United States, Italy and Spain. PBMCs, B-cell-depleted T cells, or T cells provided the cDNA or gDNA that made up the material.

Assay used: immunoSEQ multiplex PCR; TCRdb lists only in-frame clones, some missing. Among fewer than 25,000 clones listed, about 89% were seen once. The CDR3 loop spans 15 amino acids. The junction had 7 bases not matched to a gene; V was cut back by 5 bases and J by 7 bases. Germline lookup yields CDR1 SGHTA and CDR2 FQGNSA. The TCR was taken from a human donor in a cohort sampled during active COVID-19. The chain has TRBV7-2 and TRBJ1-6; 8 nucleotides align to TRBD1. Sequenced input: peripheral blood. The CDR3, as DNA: TGTGCCAGCAGCCCCTGGACAGGGTCGAATTCACCCCTCCACTTT. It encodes CASSPWTGSNSPLHF.